Below are 29 T cell receptor beta chains sequenced from a single sample in a study of blood T cell repertoires in COVID-19. Generated by immunoSEQ multiplex PCR, the TCRdb table keeps only in-frame clones and is missing some. The sample lists 230,000 or so clones; about 80% were seen once. The sequencing input was peripheral blood. Receptors originate from a man in his fifties or sixties with active or convalescent COVID-19.

This clone came up once. This rearrangement joins TRBV19 to TRBJ1-2; TRBD1 matches 12 bases. This CDR3 contains 15 residues. V shed 9 bases and J 5 bases; nucleotides not matched to a gene: 10. Germline CDR1 and CDR2: LNHDA and SQIVND (reference sequence). The CDR3 reads CASGGGQGAKYGYTF. In nucleotides, the CDR3 is TGTGCCAGCGGCGGGGGACAGGGGGCGAAGTATGGCTACACCTTC. Full variable domain (outside the CDR3, taken from reference TRBV19 and TRBJ1-2): DGGITQSPKYLFRKEGQNVTLSCEQNLNHDAMYWYRQDPGQGLRLIYYSQIVNDFQKGDIAEGYSVSREKKESFPLTVTSAQKNPTAFYLCASGGGQGAKYGYTFGSGTRLTVV.

This chain links TRBV11-1 with TRBJ2-7; 8 bases agree with TRBD1. V lost 0 bases to trimming and J lost 2 bases; unmatched junction nucleotides: 3. Per germline, CDR1 SGHAT and CDR2 FQDESV (reference sequence). The CDR3 consists of 15 residues. Here the CDR3 DNA reads TGTGCCAGCAGCTTAGCGACAGGGGAAGCCTACGAGCAGTACTTC. This codes for CASSLATGEAYEQYF.

Notes on this clone: Different DNA sequences within this sample yield the same CDR3. This chain uses TRBV9 with TRBJ2-2; D is undetermined. Germline values: CDR1 SGDLS, CDR2 YYNGEE. V was pared by 0 bases and J by 1 base, with 4 bases between. CDR3 length: 14 amino acids. CDR3 loop: CASSVGLNTGELFF. CDR3 in DNA: TGTGCCAGCAGCGTAGGGCTGAACACCGGGGAGCTGTTTTTT.

The V and J genes are TRBV19 and TRBJ1-1; TRBD1 might be the D (6 bases). The CDR3 extends over 13 amino acids. Looked up from germline, CDR1 is LNHDA and CDR2 is SQIVND (reference sequence). V was cut by 5 bases and J by 7 bases, with 14 bases left in between. The DNA of the CDR3 is TGTGCCAGTAGTTCCCGGGACACTGATGAAGCTTTCTTT. This codes for CASSSRDTDEAFF. Full variable domain (remainder filled in from reference TRBV19 and TRBJ1-1): DGGITQSPKYLFRKEGQNVTLSCEQNLNHDAMYWYRQDPGQGLRLIYYSQIVNDFQKGDIAEGYSVSREKKESFPLTVTSAQKNPTAFYLCASSSRDTDEAFFGQGTRLTVV.

This rearrangement joins TRBV5-1 to TRBJ1-4, with 7 bases matching TRBD1. V shed 1 base, J shed 3 bases, and the junction held 6 bases outside the gene matches. The CDR3 contains 16 residues. Germline V gene lookup returns CDR1 SGHRS and CDR2 YFSETQ. The CDR3 spells CASSLTIGTANEKLFF. The CDR3 DNA is TGCGCCAGCAGCTTGACAATCGGGACAGCTAATGAAAAACTGTTTTTT.

The V gene is TRBV27, the J gene TRBJ1-4; weak D call: TRBD1 (6 bases). Germline CDR1 MNHEY, CDR2 SMNVEV (reference sequence). V lost 2 bases and J lost 8, with 9 bases in between. The CDR3 contains 13 residues. The CDR3 DNA reads TGTGCCAGCAGTTTACACAGGGAGGAAAAACTGTTTTTT. Translated, it gives CASSLHREEKLFF.

V usage is TRBV18 and J usage is TRBJ1-1; tentatively, D is TRBD1 (5 bases). Germline V CDR1 and CDR2: KGHSH, LQKENI. V was pared by 2 bases and J by 1 base, with 11 bases between. The CDR3 length is 15 residues. CDR3 region: CASSPGRQTNTEAFF. CDR3 sequence (DNA): TGTGCCAGCTCACCAGGGCGACAGACGAACACTGAAGCTTTCTTT. The full variable domain, completed using reference TRBV18 and TRBJ1-1, is NAGVMQNPRHLVRRRGQEARLRCSPMKGHSHVYWYRQLPEEGLKFMVYLQKENIIDESGMPKERFSAEFPKEGPSILRIQQVVRGDSAAYFCASSPGRQTNTEAFFGQGTRLTVV.

The chain is built from TRBV4-2 and TRBJ1-4, with TRBD1 identical over 7 bases. CDR3 length: 15 residues. Germline trimming cut 7 bases from V and 4 bases from J; bases unmatched to any gene: 9. The germline V gene encodes CDR1 LGHNA and CDR2 YNFKEQ. CDR3 protein: CASMTTGAGNEKLFF. The CDR3 bases are TGTGCCAGCATGACCACAGGGGCCGGTAATGAAAAACTGTTTTTT.

V and J are TRBV24-1 and TRBJ2-3; TRBD1 is a possible D gene (6 bases). Germline V gene data show CDR1 as KGHDR and CDR2 as SFDVKD. The CDR3 is 15 residues long. V gave up 4 bases and J gave up 1 base, with 11 bases separating them. CDR3 sequence (DNA): TGTGCCACCAGTGAGCCCAACAGGGGCACAGATACGCAGTATTTT. As protein: CATSEPNRGTDTQYF.

The chain uses TRBV2 and TRBJ2-7, with D perhaps matching TRBD2 (6 bases). The germline V and J ends were trimmed by 6 bases and 4 bases, with 10 bases remaining between them. This CDR3 spans 12 amino acids. The germline V gene encodes CDR1 SNHLY and CDR2 FYNNEI. CDR3 coding DNA: TGTGCCAGCAGGTTCGCGGGGTACGAGCAGTACTTC. Translated: CASRFAGYEQYF.

This clone has a handful of counts. The chain uses TRBV3-1 (or the pseudogene TRBV3-2) and TRBJ1-6; D may be TRBD1 (6 bases). V was cut by 4 bases and J by 9 bases, with 16 bases left in between. This CDR3 is built from 15 residues. CDR1 is LGHDT, CDR2 YNNKEL, per germline (reference sequence). CDR3 nucleotides: TGTGCCAGCAGCCCACGGGCAGGGGACGTTTCACCCCTCCACTTT. Translated: CASSPRAGDVSPLHF.

The J gene is TRBJ2-3, the V gene TRBV5-1; 11 positions agree with TRBD2. CDR1 SGHRS and CDR2 YFSETQ come from the germline V gene. V lost 4 bases and J lost 2; bases outside the gene matches: 6. The CDR3 is 16 residues long. For the CDR3, the DNA is TGCGCCAGCAGCCTCCTTAGCGGGGGGGCCACAGATACGCAGTATTTT. This codes for CASSLLSGGATDTQYF.

Comment on this clone: The identical CDR3 is also encoded by other nucleotide sequences in the sample. This chain uses TRBV5-4 with TRBJ1-4; the match to TRBD1 covers 11 bases. V shed 4 bases and J 5 bases; nucleotides not matched to a gene: 4. This CDR3 has 15 residues. Germline CDR1 and CDR2: SGHNT and YYREEE (reference sequence). The CDR3 region has the DNA TGTGCCAGCAGCCCGGACAGGGGGCGAAATGAAAAACTGTTTTTT. Amino acids: CASSPDRGRNEKLFF.

This sequence joins TRBV19 and TRBJ1-5, with D possibly TRBD1 on 6 matching bases. Germline V gene sequence: CDR1 LNHDA, CDR2 SQIVND (reference sequence). V lost 5 bases to trimming and J lost 4 bases, with 12 bases between them. CDR3 size: 14 residues. Here the CDR3 DNA reads TGTGCCAGTAGTGCGGGGGGCGGGAATCAGCCCCAGCATTTT. Translating gives CASSAGGGNQPQHF.

The DNA of the CDR3 is TGTGCCAGCAGTGAAGACAGACAGGGCAGGACCGGGGAGCTGTTTTTT. Amino acid sequence: CASSEDRQGRTGELFF. This sequence joins TRBV2 and TRBJ2-2; TRBD1 aligns across 7 bases. V was pared by 1 base and J by 5 bases, with 7 bases of the junction left unmatched. CDR3 length equals 16 residues. CDR1 is SNHLY, CDR2 FYNNEI, per germline.

The chain carries TRBV11-1 and TRBJ1-4; possible D gene TRBD1, 5 bases. V lost 4 bases and J lost 0, with 9 bases in between. CDR1 is SGHAT and CDR2 is FQDESV in the germline V gene (reference sequence). The CDR3 is 15 amino acids. The CDR3 protein is CASSSDSTTNEKLFF. The CDR3 nucleotides read TGTGCCAGCAGCTCAGACAGCACAACTAATGAAAAACTGTTTTTT.

The V call is TRBV27, the J call TRBJ2-2; possible D gene TRBD1, 5 bases. The CDR3 extends over 13 amino acids. V gave up 6 bases and J gave up 8 bases, with 13 bases separating them. Looked up from germline, CDR1 is MNHEY and CDR2 is SMNVEV (reference sequence). CDR3 region: CASRAGSAGELFF. DNA of the CDR3: TGTGCCAGCAGGGCAGGGTCGGCAGGGGAGCTGTTTTTT.

The V and J genes are TRBV4-1 and TRBJ2-2; TRBD1 might be the D (5 bases). CDR1 and CDR2 (germline): MGHRA, YSYEKL. The CDR3 is made up of 14 amino acids. With 5 bases removed from V and 0 bases from J, the gap between germline ends came to 7 bases. CDR3 DNA sequence: TGCGCCAGCAGCTGGGGCCCGAACACCGGGGAGCTGTTTTTT. It codes for CASSWGPNTGELFF.

The chain joins TRBV12-3 or TRBV12-4 to TRBJ1-2, with a weak D call TRBD1 (6 bases). Trimming cost V 3 bases and J 4 bases, with 9 bases left between them. CDR3 size: 13 residues. Written as DNA, the CDR3 is TGTGCCAGCAGTTTTCAGGGGAGCTATGGCTACACCTTC. Its protein product is CASSFQGSYGYTF.

This clone has a handful of counts. The CDR3 nucleotides are TGTGCCAGCAGCACAACAGGGCTACCGGAAGCTTTCTTT. This sequence encodes CASSTTGLPEAFF. V and J are TRBV7-2 and TRBJ1-1; TRBD1 is a possible D gene (6 bases). V was shortened by 5 bases and J by 8 bases, with 15 bases between the two germline ends. The CDR3 covers 13 residues. The germline CDR1 and CDR2 sequences are SGHTA and FQGNSA.

This clone was found many times. The chain carries TRBV5-5 and TRBJ1-2; 8 nucleotides align to TRBD1. The germline V gene encodes CDR1 SGHKS and CDR2 YYEKEE (reference sequence). After removal of 0 bases from V and 10 bases from J, the junction contained 11 bases not matched to a gene. There are 15 residues in the CDR3. The CDR3 loop is CASSLAGRGQADYTF. CDR3 bases: TGTGCCAGCAGCTTGGCCGGCAGGGGGCAAGCTGACTACACCTTC. The full variable domain, rest sourced from reference TRBV5-5 and TRBJ1-2, is DAGVTQSPTHLIKTRGQQVTLRCSPISGHKSVSWYQQVLGQGPQFIFQYYEKEERGRGNFPDRFSARQFPNYSSELNVNALLLGDSALYLCASSLAGRGQADYTFGSGTRLTVV.

This clone was seen once. This chain connects TRBV19 to TRBJ2-5; D not certain. V lost 3 bases and J lost 1, with 12 bases in between. Germline CDR1 is LNHDA and CDR2 is SQIVND (reference sequence). CDR3 length: 15 residues. CDR3 sequence: CASSISPLFQETQYF. CDR3 coding DNA: TGTGCCAGTAGTATCTCCCCCCTATTCCAAGAGACCCAGTACTTC.

V usage is TRBV30 and J usage is TRBJ1-4; unclear D gene. Germline lookup yields CDR1 GTSNPN and CDR2 SVGIG (reference sequence). V was pared by 1 base and J by 8 bases, with 8 bases between. CDR3 size: 12 residues. The CDR3 loop reads CAWSGTREKLFF. CDR3 sequence (DNA): TGTGCCTGGAGTGGCACGAGGGAAAAACTGTTTTTT. The whole variable domain, remainder taken from reference TRBV30 and TRBJ1-4, is SQTIHQWPATLVQPVGSPLSLECTVEGTSNPNLYWYRQAAGRGLQLLFYSVGIGQISSEVPQNLSASRPQDRQFILSSKKLLLSDSGFYLCAWSGTREKLFFGSGTQLSVL.

The V and J genes are TRBV30 and TRBJ1-3, with D uncertain. The V end lost 0 bases, the J end lost 1 base, and 4 bases lay between the germline ends. The CDR3 has 13 amino acids. Germline loops: CDR1 GTSNPN, CDR2 SVGIG (reference sequence). The DNA for the CDR3 is TGTGCCTGGAGTGTCGTGTCTGGAAACACCATATATTTT. The encoded protein is CAWSVVSGNTIYF.

The gene calls are TRBV30 and TRBJ2-7, with 7 bases fitting TRBD1. CDR1 and CDR2 from the germline V gene are GTSNPN and SVGIG (reference sequence). J lost 9 bases, V lost 0 bases, and 11 bases had no gene match. The CDR3 covers 14 residues. The CDR3 region has the DNA TGTGCCTGGAGTGTAGGGGACAGAGGGGCCACGCAGTACTTC. Translating it yields CAWSVGDRGATQYF.

This rearrangement joins TRBV19 to TRBJ2-2; 10 bases line up with TRBD1. This CDR3 has 16 amino acids. The ends lost 5 bases at V and 0 bases at J; junction bases unmatched: 3. Germline CDR1 is LNHDA and CDR2 is SQIVND (reference sequence). The CDR3 here is CASSRGQGANTGELFF. In DNA form, the CDR3 reads TGTGCCAGTAGTCGCGGACAGGGGGCGAACACCGGGGAGCTGTTTTTT.

The chain joins TRBV6-2 or TRBV6-3 to TRBJ1-5; TRBD1 might be the D (6 bases). Trimming stripped 2 bases from V and 0 bases from J, with 8 bases between. The CDR3 is made up of 15 amino acids. Germline values: CDR1 MNHEY, CDR2 SVGEGT. The CDR3, as DNA: TGTGCCAGCAGTTACGGGGGGGCTAGCAATCAGCCCCAGCATTTT. Its translation: CASSYGGASNQPQHF.

This chain joins TRBV5-6 and TRBJ1-4; 8 bases line up with TRBD1. The CDR3 runs 19 residues. V shed 2 bases, J shed 5 bases, and the junction held 17 bases outside the gene matches. Germline loops: CDR1 SGHDT, CDR2 YYEEEE. The CDR3 sequence: CASSFRQGRVPGANEKLFF. Written as DNA, the CDR3 is TGTGCCAGCAGCTTTAGACAGGGGCGAGTACCAGGGGCGAATGAAAAACTGTTTTTT.

V and J are TRBV6-5 and TRBJ1-3; D perhaps matches TRBD1 (5 bases). Looked up from germline, CDR1 is MNHEY and CDR2 is SVGAGI. The V gene lost 7 bases and the J gene lost 4 bases, with 11 bases spanning the gap. The CDR3 spans 13 residues. CDR3: CASTVGPGNTIYF. In nucleotides, the CDR3 is TGTGCCAGCACCGTGGGGCCGGGAAACACCATATATTTT.